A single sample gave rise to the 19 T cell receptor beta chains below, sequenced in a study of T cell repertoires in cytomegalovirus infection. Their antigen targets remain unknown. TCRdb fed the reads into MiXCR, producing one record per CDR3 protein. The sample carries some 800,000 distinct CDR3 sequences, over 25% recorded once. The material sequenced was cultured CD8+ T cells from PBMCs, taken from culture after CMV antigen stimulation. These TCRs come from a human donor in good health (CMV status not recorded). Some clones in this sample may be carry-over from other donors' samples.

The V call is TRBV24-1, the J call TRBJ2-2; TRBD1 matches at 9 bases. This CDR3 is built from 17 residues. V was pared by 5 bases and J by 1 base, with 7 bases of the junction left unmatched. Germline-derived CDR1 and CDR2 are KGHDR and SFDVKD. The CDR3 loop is CATSGIPGQGNTGELFF. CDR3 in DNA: TGTGCCACCAGTGGAATACCGGGACAGGGGAACACCGGGGAGCTGTTTTTT.

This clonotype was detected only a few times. CDR3: CSIISGGLYEQYV. CDR3 DNA sequence: TGCAGCATAATTTCGGGAGGCTTGTACGAGCAGTACGTC. V usage is TRBV20-1 and J usage is TRBJ2-7, with 7 bases fitting TRBD2. The CDR3 has 13 amino acids. Germline V CDR1 and CDR2: DFQATT, SNEGSKA (reference sequence).

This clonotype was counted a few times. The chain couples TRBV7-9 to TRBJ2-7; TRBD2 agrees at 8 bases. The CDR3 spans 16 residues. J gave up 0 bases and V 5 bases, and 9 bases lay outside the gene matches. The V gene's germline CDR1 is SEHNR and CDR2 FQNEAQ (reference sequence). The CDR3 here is CASSTSRGAYSYEQYF. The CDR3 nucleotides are TGTGCCAGCAGCACCTCGCGGGGGGCCTACTCCTACGAGCAGTACTTC.

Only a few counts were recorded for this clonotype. CDR3 sequence reads: CARALGQPTDTQYF. The CDR3 bases are TGTGCCAGGGCCCTGGGGCAGCCCACAGATACGCAGTATTTT. The chain carries TRBV6-1 and TRBJ2-3; possibly TRBD1 for D (5 bases). V lost 9 bases to trimming and J lost 2 bases, with 15 bases between them. CDR3 length: 14 residues. Germline assignment: CDR1 MNHNS and CDR2 SASEGT.

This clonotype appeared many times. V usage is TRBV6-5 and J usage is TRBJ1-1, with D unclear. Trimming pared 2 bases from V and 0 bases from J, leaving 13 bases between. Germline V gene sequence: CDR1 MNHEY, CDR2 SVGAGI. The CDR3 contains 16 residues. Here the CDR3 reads CASSYMATSMNTEAFF. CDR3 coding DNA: TGTGCCAGCAGTTACATGGCAACTAGCATGAACACTGAAGCTTTCTTT.

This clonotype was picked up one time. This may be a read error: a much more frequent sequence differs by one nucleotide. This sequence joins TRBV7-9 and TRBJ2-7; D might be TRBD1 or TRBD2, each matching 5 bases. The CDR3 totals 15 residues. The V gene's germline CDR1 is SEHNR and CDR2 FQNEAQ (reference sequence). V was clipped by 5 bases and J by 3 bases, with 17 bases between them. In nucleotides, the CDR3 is TGTGCCAGCAGCCACCGGGACCACAGAGTCTACGAGCAGTACTTC. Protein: CASSHRDHRVYEQYF. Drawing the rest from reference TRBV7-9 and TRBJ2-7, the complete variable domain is DTGVSQNPRHKITKRGQNVTFRCDPISEHNRLYWYRQTLGQGPEFLTYFQNEAQLEKSRLLSDRFSAERPKGSFSTLEIQRTEQGDSAMYLCASSHRDHRVYEQYFGPGTRLTVT.

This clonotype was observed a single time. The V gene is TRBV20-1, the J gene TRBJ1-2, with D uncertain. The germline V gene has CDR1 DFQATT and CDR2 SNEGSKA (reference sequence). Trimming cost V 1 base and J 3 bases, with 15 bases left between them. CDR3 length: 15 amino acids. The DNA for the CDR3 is TGCAGTGCTAGAGGACGGGCTAGTAAATACTATGGCTACACCTTC. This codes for CSARGRASKYYGYTF.

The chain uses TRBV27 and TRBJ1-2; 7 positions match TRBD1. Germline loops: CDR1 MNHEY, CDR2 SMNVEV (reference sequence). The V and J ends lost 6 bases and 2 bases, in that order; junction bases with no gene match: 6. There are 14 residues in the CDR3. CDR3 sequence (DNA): TGTGCCAGCAGCCGAGGGGGCGCGAACTATGGCTACACCTTC. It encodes CASSRGGANYGYTF.

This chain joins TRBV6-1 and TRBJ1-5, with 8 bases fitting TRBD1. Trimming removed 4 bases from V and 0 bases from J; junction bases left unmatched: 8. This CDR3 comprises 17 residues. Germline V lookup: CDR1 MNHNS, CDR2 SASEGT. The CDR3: CASSAGQGSHSNQPQHF. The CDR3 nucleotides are TGTGCCAGCAGTGCCGGACAGGGCAGTCATAGCAATCAGCCCCAGCATTTT.

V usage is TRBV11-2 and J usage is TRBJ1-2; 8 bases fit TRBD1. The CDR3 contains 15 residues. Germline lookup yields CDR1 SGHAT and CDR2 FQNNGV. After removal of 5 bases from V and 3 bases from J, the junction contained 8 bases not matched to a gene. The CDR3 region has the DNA TGTGCCAGCAGCCTTTCTGGACAGGGTCACTATGGCTACACCTTC. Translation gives CASSLSGQGHYGYTF.

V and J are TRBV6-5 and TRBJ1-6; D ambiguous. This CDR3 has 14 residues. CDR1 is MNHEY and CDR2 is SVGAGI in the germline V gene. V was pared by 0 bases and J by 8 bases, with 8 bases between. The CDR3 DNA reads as TGTGCCAGCAGTTACTCGGGGTCACATTCACCCCTCCACTTT. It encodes CASSYSGSHSPLHF.

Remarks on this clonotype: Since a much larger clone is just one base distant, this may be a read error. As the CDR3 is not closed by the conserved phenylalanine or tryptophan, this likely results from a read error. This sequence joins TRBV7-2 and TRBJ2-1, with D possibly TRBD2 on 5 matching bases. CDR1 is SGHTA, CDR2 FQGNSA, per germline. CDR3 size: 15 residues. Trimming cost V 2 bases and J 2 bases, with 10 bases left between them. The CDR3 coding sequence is TGTGCCAGCAGCTTAAAGGGAGTCCCCTACAATGAGCAGTTCATC. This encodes CASSLKGVPYNEQFI.

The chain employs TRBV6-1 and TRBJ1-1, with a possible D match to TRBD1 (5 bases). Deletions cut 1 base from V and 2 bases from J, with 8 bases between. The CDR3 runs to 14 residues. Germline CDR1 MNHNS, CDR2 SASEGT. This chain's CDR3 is CASSEGGKNTEAFF. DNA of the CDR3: TGTGCCAGCAGTGAAGGGGGGAAAAACACTGAAGCTTTCTTT.

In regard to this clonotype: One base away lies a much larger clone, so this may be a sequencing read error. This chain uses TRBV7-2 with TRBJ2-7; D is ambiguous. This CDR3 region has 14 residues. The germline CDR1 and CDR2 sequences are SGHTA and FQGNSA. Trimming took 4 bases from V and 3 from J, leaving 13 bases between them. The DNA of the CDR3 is TGTGCCAGCAGCTATCGACTGGAGTACTACGAGCAGTACTTC. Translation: CASSYRLEYYEQYF.

CDR3 protein: CASSNSGETQYF. The CDR3 DNA reads as TGTGCCAGCAGCAACAGCGGGGAGACCCAGTACTTC. The chain carries TRBV12-3 or TRBV12-4 and TRBJ2-5, with D possibly matching TRBD2 (6 bases). CDR3 length: 12 residues. V was trimmed by 6 bases and J by 5 bases, leaving 10 bases between them.

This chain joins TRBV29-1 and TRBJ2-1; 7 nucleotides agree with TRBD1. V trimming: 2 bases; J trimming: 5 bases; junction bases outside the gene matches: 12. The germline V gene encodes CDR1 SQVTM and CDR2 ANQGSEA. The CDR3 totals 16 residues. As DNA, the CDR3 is TGCAGCGTTGAACCCACAAACCAGGGGGTGGACAATGAGCAGTTCTTC. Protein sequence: CSVEPTNQGVDNEQFF.

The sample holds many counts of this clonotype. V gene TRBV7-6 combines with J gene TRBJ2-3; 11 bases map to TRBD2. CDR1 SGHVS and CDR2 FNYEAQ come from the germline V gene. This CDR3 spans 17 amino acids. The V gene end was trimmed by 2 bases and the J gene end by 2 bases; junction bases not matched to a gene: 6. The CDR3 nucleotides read TGTGCCAGCAGCTTATGGGCTAGCGGGGGGAACACAGATACGCAGTATTTT. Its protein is CASSLWASGGNTDTQYF.

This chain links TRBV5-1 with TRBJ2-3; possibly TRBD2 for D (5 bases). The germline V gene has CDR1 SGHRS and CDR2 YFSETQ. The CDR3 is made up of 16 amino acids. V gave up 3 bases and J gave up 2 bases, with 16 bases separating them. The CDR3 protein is CASSYSGGGLTDTQYF. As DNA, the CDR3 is TGCGCCAGCAGCTACTCAGGCGGCGGGCTCACAGATACGCAGTATTTT.

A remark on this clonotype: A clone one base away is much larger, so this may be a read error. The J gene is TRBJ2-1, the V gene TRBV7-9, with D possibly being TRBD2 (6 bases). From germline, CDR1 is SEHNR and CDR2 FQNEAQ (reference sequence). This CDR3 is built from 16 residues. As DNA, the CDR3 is TGTGCCACCAGCGACTCCGGGACTTCCAACTACAATGAGCAGTTCTTC. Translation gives CATSDSGTSNYNEQFF.